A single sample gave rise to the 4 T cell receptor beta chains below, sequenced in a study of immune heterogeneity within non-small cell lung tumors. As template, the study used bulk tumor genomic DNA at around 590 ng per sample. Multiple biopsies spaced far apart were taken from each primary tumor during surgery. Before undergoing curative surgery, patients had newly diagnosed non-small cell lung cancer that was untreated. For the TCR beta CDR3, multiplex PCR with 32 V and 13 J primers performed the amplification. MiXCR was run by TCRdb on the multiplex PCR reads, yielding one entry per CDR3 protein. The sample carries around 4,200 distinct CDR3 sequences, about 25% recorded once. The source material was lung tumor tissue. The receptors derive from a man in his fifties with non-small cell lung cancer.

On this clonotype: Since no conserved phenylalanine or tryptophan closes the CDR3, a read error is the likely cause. This CDR3 reads CASSDGCNSPLHL. The CDR3 DNA reads TGTGCCAGCAGTGACGGGTGTAATTCACCCCTCCACCTT. J is TRBJ1-6 and V is TRBV6-1; D remains ambiguous. Trimming left V 3 bases short and J 6 bases short, with 6 bases between. CDR1 is MNHNS, CDR2 SASEGT, per germline. The CDR3 runs 13 residues.

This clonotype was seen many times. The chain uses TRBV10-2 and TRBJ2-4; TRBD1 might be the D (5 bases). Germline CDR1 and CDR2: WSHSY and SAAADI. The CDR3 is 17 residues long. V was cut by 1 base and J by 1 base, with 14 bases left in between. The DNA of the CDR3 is TGCGCCAGCAGTGAGTTATTGTGGCAGGGTGCCAAAAACATTCAGTACTTC. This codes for CASSELLWQGAKNIQYF.

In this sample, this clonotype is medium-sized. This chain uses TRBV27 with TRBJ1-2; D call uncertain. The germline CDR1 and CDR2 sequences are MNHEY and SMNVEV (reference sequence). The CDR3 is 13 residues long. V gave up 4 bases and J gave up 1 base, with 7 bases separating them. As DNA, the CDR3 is TGTGCCAGCAGTTCCATTATTAACTATGGCTACACCTTC. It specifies CASSSIINYGYTF.

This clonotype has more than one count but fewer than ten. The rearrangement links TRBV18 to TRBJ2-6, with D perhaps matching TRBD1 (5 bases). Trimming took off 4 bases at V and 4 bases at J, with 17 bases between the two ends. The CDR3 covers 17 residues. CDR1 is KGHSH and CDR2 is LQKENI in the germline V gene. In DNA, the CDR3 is TGTGCCAGCTCACTTGCCCGGGCAGGGATCGGGGCCAACGTCCTGACTTTC. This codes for CASSLARAGIGANVLTF.